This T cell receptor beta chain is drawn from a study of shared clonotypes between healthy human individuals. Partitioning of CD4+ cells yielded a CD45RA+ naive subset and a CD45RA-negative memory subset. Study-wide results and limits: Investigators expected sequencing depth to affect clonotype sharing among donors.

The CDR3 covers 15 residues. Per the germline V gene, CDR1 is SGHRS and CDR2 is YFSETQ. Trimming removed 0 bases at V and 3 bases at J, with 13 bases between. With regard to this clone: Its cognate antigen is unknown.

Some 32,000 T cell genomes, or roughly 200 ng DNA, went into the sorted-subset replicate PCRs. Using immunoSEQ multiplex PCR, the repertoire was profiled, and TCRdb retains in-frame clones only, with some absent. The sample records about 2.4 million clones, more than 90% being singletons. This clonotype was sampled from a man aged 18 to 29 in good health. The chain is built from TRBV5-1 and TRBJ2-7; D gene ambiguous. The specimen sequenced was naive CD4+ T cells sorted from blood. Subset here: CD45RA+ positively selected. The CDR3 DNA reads TGCGCCAGCAGCTTGGGAGCGCAGGTCCTCTACGAGCAGTACTTC. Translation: CASSLGAQVLYEQYF.